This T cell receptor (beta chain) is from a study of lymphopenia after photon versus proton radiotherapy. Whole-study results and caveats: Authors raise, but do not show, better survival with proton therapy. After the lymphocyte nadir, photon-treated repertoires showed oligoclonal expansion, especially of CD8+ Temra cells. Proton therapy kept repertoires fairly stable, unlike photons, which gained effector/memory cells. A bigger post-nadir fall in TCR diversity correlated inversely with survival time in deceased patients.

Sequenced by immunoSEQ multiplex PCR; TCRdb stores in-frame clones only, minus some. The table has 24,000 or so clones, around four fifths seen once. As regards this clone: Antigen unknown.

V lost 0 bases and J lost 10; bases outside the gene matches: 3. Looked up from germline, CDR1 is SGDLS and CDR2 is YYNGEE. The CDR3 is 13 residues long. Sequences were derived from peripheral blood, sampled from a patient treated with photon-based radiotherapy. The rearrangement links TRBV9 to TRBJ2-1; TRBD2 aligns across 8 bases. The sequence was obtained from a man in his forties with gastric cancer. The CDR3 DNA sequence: TGTGCCAGCAGCGTAGCCGCGGGGGGAGAGCAGTTCTTC. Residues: CASSVAAGGEQFF.